Listed here is a single TCR beta chain. The antigen is undetermined. This clone may be a read error of a much larger clone one base away. This CDR3 spans 17 amino acids. V lost 3 bases and J lost 4; bases outside the gene matches: 6. Germline V gives CDR1 LGHDT, CDR2 YNNKEL (reference sequence). The data stem from a study of T cells in Graves' hyperthyroidism and ophthalmopathy. Across the whole study: Peripheral blood collection took place at initial diagnosis, before any treatment.

Amplified TCR beta CDR3 regions came from RNA transcripts. The TCR CDR3 was amplified in a first-round RT-PCR using the HTBI primer set. In TCRdb, the multiplex PCR reads were re-called with MiXCR into one record per CDR3 protein. The sample yields 220,000 or so distinct CDR3 sequences, less than 20% seen once. General study points: Stable hyperthyroidism was told apart from ophthalmopathy by a model built on 13 V-J features.

The sample consisted of blood. The clonotype was recovered from a woman aged 18-35 years with Graves' ophthalmopathy. The chain has TRBV3-1 and TRBJ2-1; 13 nucleotides align to TRBD2. CDR3 amino acids: CASSQTSGGFGYNEQFF. The CDR3 coding sequence is TGTGCCAGCAGCCAGACTAGCGGGGGGTTCGGGTACAATGAGCAGTTCTTC.